Sequencing of this T cell receptor beta chain was carried out in a study of Graves' ophthalmopathy and Graves' hyperthyroidism. RNA transcripts were the source from which TCR beta CDR3 regions were amplified. First-round RT-PCR employed HTBI primers, with a second-round multiplex PCR after it. TCRdb reanalysed the multiplex PCR reads using MiXCR and keeps one entry per CDR3 protein. This sample has about 390,000 distinct CDR3 sequences, with 15% to 19% found just once. This clonotype was found a few times. After removal of 1 base from V and 2 bases from J, the junction contained 2 bases not matched to a gene. Germline assignment: CDR1 SGHVS and CDR2 FQNEAQ. The CDR3 contains 15 residues.

The sample consisted of peripheral blood. This chain connects TRBV7-8 to TRBJ2-7; 10 nucleotides match TRBD2. The clonotype was recovered from a woman in her late teens or twenties with stable Graves' hyperthyroidism. In DNA, the CDR3 is TGTGCCAGCAGCTTAGATCTAGCGGGGGCCTACGAGCAGTACTTC. It encodes CASSLDLAGAYEQYF.